The 15 T cell receptor beta chains reported below all come from one sample, sequenced in a study of blood T cell repertoires in COVID-19. The repertoire was sequenced with immunoSEQ multiplex PCR; TCRdb's copy has only in-frame clones and lacks some. The table records 60,000 to 70,000 clones, about 86% of them present only once. Sequencing was performed on peripheral blood. All receptors come from an older woman with acute or convalescent COVID-19.

J is TRBJ1-2 and V is TRBV6-5; TRBD1 aligns across 9 bases. Germline CDR1 reads MNHEY; CDR2 reads SVGAGI. J lost 8 bases, V lost 8 bases, and 12 bases had no gene match. This CDR3 region has 14 residues. CDR3: CASGDRAPLRGYTF. As DNA, the CDR3 is TGTGCCAGCGGGGACAGGGCCCCCCTCCGAGGCTACACCTTC.

The chain employs TRBV3-1 (or the pseudogene TRBV3-2) and TRBJ2-7; D gene unclear. The CDR3 runs to 15 residues. The V gene lost 0 bases and the J gene lost 0 bases, with 9 bases spanning the gap. The germline V gene encodes CDR1 LGHDT and CDR2 YNNKEL (reference sequence). The CDR3 DNA reads as TGTGCCAGCAGCCAAGAGGGCCTTGGCTCCTACGAGCAGTACTTC. As protein: CASSQEGLGSYEQYF.

This chain connects TRBV5-6 to TRBJ2-3; 9 nucleotides agree with TRBD2. This CDR3 has 17 residues. The V and J ends lost 0 bases and 3 bases, in that order; junction bases with no gene match: 8. Germline CDR1 SGHDT, CDR2 YYEEEE. The CDR3 DNA sequence: TGTGCCAGCAGCTTGGCGGCTGCGGGGGGGAGGACAGATACGCAGTATTTT. It is translated as CASSLAAAGGRTDTQYF.

The rearrangement joins TRBV7-2 to TRBJ1-5; D is undetermined. Trimming removed 4 bases at V and 6 bases at J, with 10 bases between. Germline V gene lookup returns CDR1 SGHTA and CDR2 FQGNSA. This CDR3 contains 13 residues. CDR3 sequence (DNA): TGTGCCAGCAGCTCCCGACGGGGTCAGCCCCAGCATTTT. As protein: CASSSRRGQPQHF.

The J gene is TRBJ2-1, the V gene TRBV6-5; 9 nucleotides line up with TRBD2. The CDR3 extends over 15 amino acids. Germline CDR1 reads MNHEY; CDR2 reads SVGAGI. Trimming took 4 bases from V and 4 from J; bases not matched to a gene: 5. This CDR3 is CASSSTSGAYNEQFF. CDR3 nucleotides: TGTGCCAGCAGTTCGACTAGCGGAGCGTACAATGAGCAGTTCTTC.

This chain links TRBV5-5 with TRBJ2-7; no definite D call. The CDR3 extends over 14 amino acids. Germline assignment: CDR1 SGHKS and CDR2 YYEKEE (reference sequence). Deletions cut 0 bases from V and 1 base from J, with 8 bases between. The CDR3 loop reads CASSLATASYEQYF. In DNA form, the CDR3 reads TGTGCCAGCAGCTTGGCCACAGCATCCTACGAGCAGTACTTC.

This rearrangement joins TRBV5-1 to TRBJ1-2; D might be TRBD1 (5 bases). V gave up 2 bases and J gave up 6 bases, with 14 bases separating them. The CDR3 is 14 amino acids. Looked up from germline, CDR1 is SGHRS and CDR2 is YFSETQ. The CDR3 bases are TGCGCCAGCAGCTTATATACCGGGACTAATGGCTACACCTTC. This codes for CASSLYTGTNGYTF.

The V call is TRBV7-9, the J call TRBJ1-5; D is possibly TRBD1 (5 bases). From germline, CDR1 is SEHNR and CDR2 FQNEAQ (reference sequence). V lost 4 bases, J lost 0 bases, and 10 bases lay in between. CDR3 length equals 15 residues. The CDR3 sequence is CASSWGGASNQPQHF. The CDR3 coding sequence is TGTGCCAGCAGCTGGGGAGGGGCTAGCAATCAGCCCCAGCATTTT.

The chain has TRBV11-2 and TRBJ1-6; 8 nucleotides agree with TRBD1. The CDR3 is 15 amino acids. Per the germline V gene, CDR1 is SGHAT and CDR2 is FQNNGV. Trimming removed 5 bases from V and 6 bases from J; junction bases left unmatched: 6. Here the CDR3 reads CASSPSGQVNSPLHF. The CDR3 nucleotides are TGTGCCAGCAGCCCCTCGGGACAGGTTAATTCACCCCTCCACTTT.

This clone was observed a few times. The chain couples TRBV5-1 to TRBJ1-1; D gene ambiguous. This CDR3 is 11 amino acids long. V was pared by 5 bases and J by 7 bases, with 9 bases between. The V gene's germline CDR1 is SGHRS and CDR2 YFSETQ. The CDR3 region is CASRLELEAFF. Here the CDR3 DNA reads TGCGCCAGCAGATTAGAGCTTGAAGCTTTCTTT.

The chain employs TRBV9 and TRBJ1-1; 7 nucleotides match TRBD1. The CDR3 has 16 amino acids. Trimming cost V 3 bases and J 0 bases; bases outside gene matches: 8. The germline gives CDR1 SGDLS, CDR2 YYNGEE. DNA of the CDR3: TGTGCCAGCAGCGGCCGACAGGGTTTTATGAACACTGAAGCTTTCTTT. It codes for CASSGRQGFMNTEAFF.

In its sample, this clone was seen once. The chain joins TRBV4-1 to TRBJ2-6; a possible D gene is TRBD2 (5 bases). Trimming removed 7 bases from V and 1 base from J, with 14 bases in between. The CDR3 extends over 16 amino acids. Germline CDR1 MGHRA, CDR2 YSYEKL. DNA for the CDR3: TGCGCCAGCACCCCCGTACGGGGTTCTGGGGCCAACGTCCTGACTTTC. Translating it yields CASTPVRGSGANVLTF.

This rearrangement joins TRBV5-1 to TRBJ2-3, with a weak D call TRBD1 (5 bases). Germline V gene sequence: CDR1 SGHRS, CDR2 YFSETQ. The CDR3 is 14 residues long. V lost 7 bases and J lost 3, with 15 bases in between. CDR3 region: CASHQGEMTDTQYF. CDR3 DNA: TGCGCCAGCCATCAGGGCGAGATGACAGATACGCAGTATTTT. Full variable domain (remainder filled in from reference TRBV5-1 and TRBJ2-3): KAGVTQTPRYLIKTRGQQVTLSCSPISGHRSVSWYQQTPGQGLQFLFEYFSETQRNKGNFPGRFSGRQFSNSRSEMNVSTLELGDSALYLCASHQGEMTDTQYFGPGTRLTVL.

This clone was seen only once. This chain links TRBV30 with TRBJ1-6, with TRBD1 as a possible D gene (5 bases). CDR3 length equals 16 residues. The germline gives CDR1 GTSNPN, CDR2 SVGIG (reference sequence). V lost 0 bases to trimming and J lost 3 bases, with 12 bases between them. DNA of the CDR3: TGTGCCTGGAGTGTAGATTCCGGACACTATAATTCACCCCTCCACTTT. Protein sequence: CAWSVDSGHYNSPLHF.

Regarding this clone: At one boundary the junction diverges from the germline segment, which might be a read error. The rearrangement links TRBV5-4 to TRBJ2-5, with 11 bases that match TRBD2. Germline V gene sequence: CDR1 SGHNT, CDR2 YYREEE (reference sequence). The CDR3 loop spans 15 amino acids. The CDR3 DNA sequence: TGTGCCAGCAGCTTGGGCAGTAGCGGGAGGGCCTGGGTTAACTTC. Translating it yields CASSLGSSGRAWVNF.